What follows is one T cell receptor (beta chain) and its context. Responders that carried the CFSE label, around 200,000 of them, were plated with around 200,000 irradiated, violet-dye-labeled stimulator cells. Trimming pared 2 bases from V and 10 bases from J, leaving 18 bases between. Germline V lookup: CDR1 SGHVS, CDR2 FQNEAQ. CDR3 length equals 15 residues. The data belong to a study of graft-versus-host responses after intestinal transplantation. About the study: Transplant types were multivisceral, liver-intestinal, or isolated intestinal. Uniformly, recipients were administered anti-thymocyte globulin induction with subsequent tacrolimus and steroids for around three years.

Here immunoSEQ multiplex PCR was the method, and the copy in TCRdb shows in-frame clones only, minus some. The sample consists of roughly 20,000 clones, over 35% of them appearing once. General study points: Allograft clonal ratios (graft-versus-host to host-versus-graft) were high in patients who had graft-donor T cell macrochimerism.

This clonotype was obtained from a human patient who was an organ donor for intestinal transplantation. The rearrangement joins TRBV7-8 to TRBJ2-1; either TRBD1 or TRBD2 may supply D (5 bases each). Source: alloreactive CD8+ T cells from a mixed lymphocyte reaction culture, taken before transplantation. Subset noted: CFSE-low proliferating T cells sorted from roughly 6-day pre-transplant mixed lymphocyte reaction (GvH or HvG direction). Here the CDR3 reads CASSLLTSGTPEQFF. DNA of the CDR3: TGTGCCAGCAGCTTACTTACCTCCGGGACCCCAGAGCAGTTCTTC.